This T cell receptor beta chain emerged from a study of shared clonotypes between healthy human individuals. Researchers divided each subset's genomic DNA evenly across several immunoSEQ plates. TCRdb's table, derived via immunoSEQ multiplex PCR, lists solely in-frame clones and lacks some. The repertoire holds millions of clones, with 90% to 95% as singletons. Those who donated were healthy HIV-negative adults, with no recent acute infections or vaccinations reported. This clone occurred once. The antigen is unknown. Study results and limitations: Clonotype sharing levels among donors were expected to vary with sequencing depth.

The material sequenced was naive CD4+ T cells sorted from blood. Regarding subset: CD45RA+ positively selected. This receptor was taken from a man in his late teens or twenties in good health.

This chain's CDR3 is CASSDTTGTNYGYTF. CDR3 bases: TGTGCCAGCAGCGATACTACCGGCACTAACTATGGCTACACCTTC. The chain carries TRBV9 and TRBJ1-2; D remains unclear. The length of the CDR3 is 15 residues. V was trimmed by 3 bases and J by 0 bases, leaving 12 bases between them. The V gene's germline CDR1 is SGDLS and CDR2 YYNGEE.